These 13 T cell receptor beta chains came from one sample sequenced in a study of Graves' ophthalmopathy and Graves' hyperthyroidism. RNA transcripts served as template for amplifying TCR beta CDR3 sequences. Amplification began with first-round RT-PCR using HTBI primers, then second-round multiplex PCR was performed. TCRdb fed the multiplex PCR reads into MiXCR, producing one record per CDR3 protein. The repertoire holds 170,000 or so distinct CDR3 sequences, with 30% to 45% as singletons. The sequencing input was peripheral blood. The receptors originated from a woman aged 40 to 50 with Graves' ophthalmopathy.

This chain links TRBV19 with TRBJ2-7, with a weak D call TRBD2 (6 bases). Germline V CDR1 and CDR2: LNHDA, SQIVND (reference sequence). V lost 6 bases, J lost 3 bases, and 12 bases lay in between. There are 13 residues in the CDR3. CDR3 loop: CASSSSGGYEQYF. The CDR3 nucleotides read TGTGCCAGTAGCAGTAGCGGCGGCTACGAGCAGTACTTC.

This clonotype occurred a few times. The CDR3 nucleotides read TGTGCCAGCAGTGCGGGACAGGGTGGCGAGACCCAGTACTTC. Its translation is CASSAGQGGETQYF. This sequence joins TRBV6-1 and TRBJ2-5; 9 nucleotides agree with TRBD1. V lost 4 bases, J lost 5 bases, and 5 bases stayed unmatched. This CDR3 is 14 amino acids long. CDR1 and CDR2 from the germline V gene are MNHNS and SASEGT.

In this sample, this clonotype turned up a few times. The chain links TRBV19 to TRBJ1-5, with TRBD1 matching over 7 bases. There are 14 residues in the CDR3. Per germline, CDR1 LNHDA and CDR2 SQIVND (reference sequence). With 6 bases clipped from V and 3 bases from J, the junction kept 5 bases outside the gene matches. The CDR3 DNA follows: TGTGCCAGTAGCTCGGGACAGTTCAATCAGCCCCAGCATTTT. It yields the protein CASSSGQFNQPQHF.

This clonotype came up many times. The CDR3 DNA follows: TGTGCCACCAGTGAATGGGACAGCAATCAGCCCCAGCATTTT. This translates into CATSEWDSNQPQHF. This chain uses TRBV24-1 with TRBJ1-5, with D possibly being TRBD1 (5 bases). The V and J ends lost 4 bases and 1 base respectively, with 7 bases between them. The CDR3 has 14 residues. From germline, CDR1 is KGHDR and CDR2 SFDVKD.

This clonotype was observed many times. For the CDR3, the DNA is TGCGCCAGCAGCTTTTCTGAGGGATGGGAGACCCAGTACTTC. This sequence encodes CASSFSEGWETQYF. The J gene is TRBJ2-5, the V gene TRBV5-1, with D possibly matching TRBD2 (5 bases). The CDR3 runs to 14 residues. The V gene lost 2 bases and the J gene lost 5 bases, with 13 bases spanning the gap. Germline V gives CDR1 SGHRS, CDR2 YFSETQ.

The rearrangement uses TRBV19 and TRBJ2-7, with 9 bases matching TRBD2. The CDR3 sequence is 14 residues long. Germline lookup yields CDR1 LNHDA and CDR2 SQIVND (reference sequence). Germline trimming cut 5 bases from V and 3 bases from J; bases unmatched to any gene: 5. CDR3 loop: CASSGSGRGYEQYF. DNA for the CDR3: TGTGCCAGTAGTGGTAGCGGGAGAGGCTACGAGCAGTACTTC.

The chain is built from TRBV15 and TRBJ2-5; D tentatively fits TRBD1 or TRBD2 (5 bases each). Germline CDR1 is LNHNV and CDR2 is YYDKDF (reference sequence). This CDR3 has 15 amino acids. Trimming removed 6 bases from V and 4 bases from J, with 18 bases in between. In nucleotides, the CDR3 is TGTGCCACCAGTTTTTTATTGGGGGTTGGAGAGACCCAGTACTTC. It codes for CATSFLLGVGETQYF.

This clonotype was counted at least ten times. CDR3 nucleotides: TGTGCCAGCAGTTTATATGAGGGGAGGATCGCTGAAGCTTTCTTT. As protein: CASSLYEGRIAEAFF. The chain recombines TRBV27 with TRBJ1-1, with D tentatively TRBD1 (5 bases). V was clipped by 1 base and J by 6 bases, with 15 bases between them. The CDR3 length is 15 residues. Germline V gene data show CDR1 as MNHEY and CDR2 as SMNVEV (reference sequence).

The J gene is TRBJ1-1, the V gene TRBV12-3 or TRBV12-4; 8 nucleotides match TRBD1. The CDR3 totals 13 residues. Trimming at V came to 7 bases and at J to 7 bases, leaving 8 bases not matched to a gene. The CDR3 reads CASNPSGGREAFF. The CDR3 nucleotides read TGTGCCAGCAACCCCTCAGGGGGCCGTGAAGCTTTCTTT.

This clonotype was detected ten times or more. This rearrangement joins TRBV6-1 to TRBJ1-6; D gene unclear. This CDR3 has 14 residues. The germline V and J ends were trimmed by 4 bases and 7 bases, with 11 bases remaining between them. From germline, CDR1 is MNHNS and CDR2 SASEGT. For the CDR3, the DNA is TGTGCCAGCAGTGCAGTTAGTCTGAATTCACCCCTCCACTTT. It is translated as CASSAVSLNSPLHF.

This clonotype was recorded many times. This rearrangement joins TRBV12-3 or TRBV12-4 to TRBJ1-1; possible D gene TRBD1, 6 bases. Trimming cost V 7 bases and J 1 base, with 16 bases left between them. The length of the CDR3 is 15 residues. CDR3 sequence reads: CASTKSLGQNTEAFF. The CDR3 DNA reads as TGTGCCAGCACCAAATCCCTGGGACAGAACACTGAAGCTTTCTTT.

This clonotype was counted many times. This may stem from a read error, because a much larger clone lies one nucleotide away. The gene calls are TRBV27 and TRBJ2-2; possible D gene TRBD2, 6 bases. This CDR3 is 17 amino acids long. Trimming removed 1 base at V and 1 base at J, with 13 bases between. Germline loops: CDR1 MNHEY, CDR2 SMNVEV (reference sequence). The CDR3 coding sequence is TGTGCCAGCAGTTTATTGTCCCGTAGCGGGAACACCGGGGAGCTGTTTTTT. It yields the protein CASSLLSRSGNTGELFF.

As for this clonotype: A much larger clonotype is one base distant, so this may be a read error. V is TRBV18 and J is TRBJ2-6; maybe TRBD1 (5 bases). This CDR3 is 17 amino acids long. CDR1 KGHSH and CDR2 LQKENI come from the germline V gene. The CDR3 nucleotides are TGTGCCAGCCCACCAGGGCTTTATCTCTCTGGGGCCAACGTCCTGACTTTC. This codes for CASPPGLYLSGANVLTF.